This T cell receptor (beta chain) came from a study of blood T cell repertoires in COVID-19. Data came from immunoSEQ multiplex PCR; TCRdb stores just in-frame clones and leaves some out. This sample carries 270,000 or so clones, under 90% of them seen once, and the ten largest clones take 0.9% to 1%. The CDR3 has 16 residues. Per germline, CDR1 KGHSH and CDR2 LQKENI. Trimming took 3 bases from V and 2 from J, leaving 11 bases between them. This chain connects TRBV18 to TRBJ1-6; D is perhaps TRBD1 (6 bases). The TCR was taken from a woman between 35 and 50 years old who had recovered from COVID-19. The sequencing input was peripheral blood. CDR3 DNA sequence: TGTGCCAGCTCACCGTCAAACAGGGCCTATAATTCACCCCTCCACTTT. Translated, it gives CASSPSNRAYNSPLHF.